This T cell receptor beta chain is drawn from a study of shared clonotypes between healthy human individuals (dated by TCRdb to the early 2020s). For the study in its entirety: The cohort comprised two women and three men aged 18 to 49 years. The study deeply sequenced blood TCR repertoires of about 5 healthy adults to estimate repertoire size and the extent of clonotype sharing between individuals. For each donor, CD4 naive and CD4 memory were each given three plates, CD8 naive was given two plates, and CD8 memory was given one plate. Each donor's leukapheresis produced roughly between roughly 0.85 and 10 billion PBMCs. To increase sequencing depth and limit assay-specific biases, TCR repertoire library preparation and sequencing were carried out by different laboratories using diverse techniques. What the authors observed across the whole study: Higher generation probabilities were observed for clonotypes shared by all four sorted-subset donors than for non-shared clonotypes. Across four donors, 4.5% to 6.5% of naive CD4, 3.5% of naive CD8, under 2.5% of memory CD4, and 0.4% of memory CD8 clonotypes were shared. Pairwise subsampling indicated that sequencing depth was expected to affect the degree of clonotype sharing among donors. Sampling was restricted to blood, and TCR repertoires in tissue are likely to differ from TCR repertoires in blood. Naive subsets generally had larger estimated clonotype richness than memory subsets. Rarefaction of sorted-subset datasets indicated incomplete sequencing despite the large sequencing depth. Because the study included a small number of donors, the genetic and exposure-history diversity represented was limited.

In the case of this clone: Its antigen is not yet known. There are no base qualities to consult, and no much larger clone falls within one base.

For the CD8 naive samples, CD45RO-negative cells were positively selected for CCR7, yielding a CD45RA+CCR7+ population from which TemRA cells were excluded. The donors were healthy, HIV-negative adults who had no recently reported acute infections or vaccinations. Only Caucasian adults living in Nashville, Tennessee, USA were represented among the donors. After blood collection by leukapheresis, PBMCs were isolated using Ficoll-Histopaque density gradient centrifugation and then cryopreserved in the vapor phase of liquid nitrogen. Purity and quantity of every magnetically sorted T cell population were checked by analytical flow cytometry. Genomic DNA was isolated from each sorted fraction and quantified by UV absorbance on a Nanodrop 2000c. Using the deep immunoSEQ assay, multiplex PCR amplified TCR CDR3 regions from genomic DNA. Extracted genomic DNA from each cell subset was spread evenly across all wells of several immunoSEQ 96-well plates, with each plate serving as a replicate. For sorted subsets, 200 to 250 ng of genomic DNA, equivalent to roughly 33,000 T cell genomes, went into each replicate PCR. Purified libraries were quantified with a Qubit 3.0 fluorometer, sized on a Bioanalyzer 2100, and re-quantified with the KAPA Library Quantification kit. Each immunoSEQ 96-well plate was sequenced on its own single-read 150-cycle Illumina NextSeq 550 flow cell. The original pipeline was this. The immunoSEQ output contained only junctional sequences without quality scores, so filtering could not match that applied to full-length reads. Sequences were annotated with PyIR, a Python wrapper for IgBLAST v1.9, using IMGT germline references to assign V/J genes and CDR3. Any read was removed if the V/J assignment was weak (E-value above 1e-6), the CDR3 was missing, or the read contained stop codons, out-of-frame junctions, or ambiguous translated residues. A V3J clonotype was defined by an identical inferred V gene, J gene, and CDR3 amino acid sequence. Percentage overlap between repertoires was calculated by dividing the number of shared unique clonotypes by the size of the smaller repertoire. Three approaches were used to assess repertoire richness: RTK rarefaction, the Chao1 estimator, and Recon v2.1 estimates of unobserved clonotypes. For all TCRbeta clonotypes obtained by the gDNA method from four donors, generation probabilities were computed with OLGA. In TCRdb, the immuneACCESS table is reduced to in-frame sequences with V and J assigned. These tables do not hold every clone; where another copy was compared, an unresolved V gene accounts for under half, and the others remain unexplained. V and J calls and clone size are given by that table; D and trimming were obtained from the DNA. The sample yields 1.5 million to 2.5 million clones; approximately 95% were counted once. Roughly 1% of the sample goes to the ten largest clones.

The sample comprised naive CD8+ T cells sorted from blood. Per the publication, the cell subset or site label means: CD45RA+CCR7+. The sequence was collected from a man between 18 and 35 years old in good health.

The DNA sequence reads TGTGCCAGTGTACAGGGGAACACTGAAGCTTTCTTT. Its translation is CASVQGNTEAFF. This receptor chain uses TRBV5-4 and TRBJ1-1; TRBD1 could be the D gene, as 6 bases match. V lost 8 bases and J lost 1 base; the stretch between them is 9 bases long. CDR1 and CDR2, looked up from the germline V gene (reference sequence), are SGHNT and YYREEE. The CDR3 numbers 12 residues from cysteine through phenylalanine. Here the CDR3 DNA is all that survives: 36 bases in frame from base 1.